The 32 T cell receptor beta chains given below trace back to one sample, sequenced in a study of cytomegalovirus exposure and HLA in healthy donors. This table comes from immunoSEQ multiplex PCR, and its TCRdb copy is limited to in-frame clones, with some not included. This table holds roughly 76,000 clones, approximately 95% found once. Sequencing input: PBMCs. The receptors come from a man aged 18 to 30 in good health and CMV-seropositive.

J is TRBJ2-7 and V is TRBV28; D not resolved. The CDR3 totals 14 residues. The V and J ends lost 2 bases and 2 bases respectively, with 10 bases between them. Germline values: CDR1 MDHEN, CDR2 SYDVKM. CDR3 nucleotide sequence: TGTGCCAGCAGTTTAAACAGAGTTCCCTACGAGCAGTACTTC. Translation gives CASSLNRVPYEQYF.

This chain uses TRBV7-3 with TRBJ2-2; 7 bases are shared with TRBD2. From germline, CDR1 is SGHTA and CDR2 FQGTGA. CDR3 length: 16 residues. The junction had 11 bases not matched to a gene; V was cut back by 6 bases and J by 4 bases. The CDR3 DNA follows: TGTGCCAGCAGGGGAAGGACTAGTTCCTTCACCGGGGAGCTGTTTTTT. Translating gives CASRGRTSSFTGELFF. Filled out from reference TRBV7-3 and TRBJ2-2, the complete variable domain reads GAGVSQTPSNKVTEKGKYVELRCDPISGHTALYWYRQSLGQGPEFLIYFQGTGAADDSGLPNDRFFAVRPEGSVSTLKIQRTERGDSAVYLCASRGRTSSFTGELFFGEGSRLTVL.

V and J are TRBV5-4 and TRBJ2-7; TRBD1 agrees at 11 bases. The CDR3 is 16 residues long. The trim removed 5 bases at V and 3 bases at J, leaving 10 bases unmatched. CDR1 and CDR2 (germline): SGHNT, YYREEE (reference sequence). The CDR3 region is CASSPPLGQGGYEQYF. Written as DNA, the CDR3 is TGTGCCAGCAGTCCTCCTTTGGGACAGGGGGGCTACGAGCAGTACTTC.

The chain combines TRBV4-1 with TRBJ2-5; TRBD2 is a possible D gene (5 bases). The CDR3 contains 18 residues. CDR1 and CDR2 (germline): MGHRA, YSYEKL. Trimming cost V 0 bases and J 7 bases, with 24 bases left between them. CDR3 residues: CASSQERFTSGPSGTQYF. CDR3 DNA: TGCGCCAGCAGCCAAGAAAGGTTCACCAGCGGCCCTAGTGGGACCCAGTACTTC.

J is TRBJ2-1 and V is TRBV2; perhaps TRBD2 as D (6 bases). This CDR3 spans 13 amino acids. Per germline, CDR1 SNHLY and CDR2 FYNNEI. Trimming pared 7 bases from V and 12 bases from J, leaving 19 bases between. The CDR3 region has the DNA TGTGCCAGCAAACAAGATCCACTAGCCGGGCAGTTCTTC. As protein: CASKQDPLAGQFF.

The chain carries TRBV7-9 and TRBJ2-7, with 7 positions matching TRBD2. Germline V gives CDR1 SEHNR, CDR2 FQNEAQ (reference sequence). Trimming cost V 5 bases and J 3 bases; bases outside gene matches: 16. The CDR3 length is 17 residues. For the CDR3, the DNA is TGTGCCAGCAGCCATATCGCGGGGGAGACCACTATCTACGAGCAGTACTTC. Its protein is CASSHIAGETTIYEQYF. Drawing the rest from reference TRBV7-9 and TRBJ2-7, the complete variable domain is DTGVSQNPRHKITKRGQNVTFRCDPISEHNRLYWYRQTLGQGPEFLTYFQNEAQLEKSRLLSDRFSAERPKGSFSTLEIQRTEQGDSAMYLCASSHIAGETTIYEQYFGPGTRLTVT.

This sequence joins TRBV2 and TRBJ1-2, with TRBD1 matching over 9 bases. Germline V gene data show CDR1 as SNHLY and CDR2 as FYNNEI. This CDR3 has 12 amino acids. V gave up 8 bases and J gave up 7 bases; unmatched junction bases: 5. Written as DNA, the CDR3 is TGTGCCAGCGGGACAGGGTCTGGTGGCTACACCTTC. Its translation: CASGTGSGGYTF.

This chain uses TRBV28 with TRBJ1-3; D possibly corresponds to TRBD1 (6 bases). V was trimmed by 3 bases and J by 3 bases, leaving 9 bases between them. This CDR3 contains 14 residues. Germline V gene sequence: CDR1 MDHEN, CDR2 SYDVKM. Written as DNA, the CDR3 is TGTGCCAGCAGTTTTAGGGGGTATGGAAACACCATATATTTT. This codes for CASSFRGYGNTIYF.

On this clone: Compared with germline, one end of the junction differs, possibly owing to a read error. The rearrangement joins TRBV7-3 to TRBJ1-1; 7 bases fit TRBD1. This CDR3 is 14 amino acids long. The V gene's germline CDR1 is SGHTA and CDR2 FQGTGA. The CDR3 nucleotides are TGTGCCAGCAGCTTTAACCGGGACAGCCCTGACGCTTTCTTT. Its protein is CASSFNRDSPDAFF.

This chain uses TRBV4-1 with TRBJ2-6, with 10 bases identical to TRBD2. The J segment lost 0 bases and the V segment lost 4 bases, leaving 0 bases of the junction unmatched. This CDR3 spans 16 amino acids. Germline CDR1 reads MGHRA; CDR2 reads YSYEKL. The DNA for the CDR3 is TGCGCCAGCAGCCCTAGCGGGAGCTCTGGGGCCAACGTCCTGACTTTC. The encoded protein is CASSPSGSSGANVLTF.

The rearrangement joins TRBV5-1 to TRBJ2-5; 8 bases align to TRBD2. Germline CDR1 reads SGHRS; CDR2 reads YFSETQ. V was pared by 4 bases and J by 2 bases, with 10 bases of the junction left unmatched. This CDR3 has 16 residues. CDR3 loop: CASSATSTSGQETQYF. Written as DNA, the CDR3 is TGCGCCAGCAGCGCAACTTCCACTAGCGGACAAGAGACCCAGTACTTC.

The gene calls are TRBV5-1 and TRBJ1-2, with unresolved D. V was trimmed by 0 bases and J by 7 bases, leaving 13 bases between them. Germline V gene lookup returns CDR1 SGHRS and CDR2 YFSETQ. CDR3 length: 14 residues. The CDR3 DNA reads as TGCGCCAGCAGCTTGGAAGTCTCAGAGGGTGGCTACACCTTC. Protein: CASSLEVSEGGYTF.

This clone was recorded once. The chain joins TRBV5-6 to TRBJ2-1; 12 bases match TRBD1. CDR3 length: 17 amino acids. With 3 bases clipped from V and 1 base from J, the junction kept 5 bases outside the gene matches. Germline CDR1 is SGHDT and CDR2 is YYEEEE. CDR3 in DNA: TGTGCCAGCAGCTACGGGACAGGGGGCCGGTCCTACAATGAGCAGTTCTTC. Translation gives CASSYGTGGRSYNEQFF.

This chain joins TRBV14 and TRBJ2-1, with TRBD2 matching 14 bases. The V and J ends lost 6 bases and 9 bases, in that order; junction bases with no gene match: 7. Germline-derived CDR1 and CDR2 are SGHDN and FVKESK. This CDR3 has 15 residues. CDR3 DNA: TGTGCCAGCAGTCTGACTAGCGGGAGGGCTATTGAGCAGTTCTTC. Its translation is CASSLTSGRAIEQFF.

V gene TRBV29-1 combines with J gene TRBJ1-3, with unresolved D. V was trimmed by 3 bases and J by 3 bases, leaving 3 bases between them. The CDR3 spans 11 residues. The germline V gene encodes CDR1 SQVTM and CDR2 ANQGSEA. The CDR3 DNA follows: TGCAGCGTTGACCGTGGAAACACCATATATTTT. It encodes CSVDRGNTIYF.

CDR3 protein: CASSLSARVWNQPQHF. The CDR3, as DNA: TGTGCCAGCAGTTTATCGGCCAGGGTGTGGAATCAGCCCCAGCATTTT. The chain links TRBV27 to TRBJ1-5; maybe TRBD1 (5 bases). Looked up from germline, CDR1 is MNHEY and CDR2 is SMNVEV (reference sequence). This CDR3 is 16 amino acids long. The ends were cut back, 0 bases at V and 4 bases at J, with 13 bases in the middle.

The V call is TRBV5-6, the J call TRBJ2-2; TRBD2 is a possible D gene (7 bases). Trimming stripped 4 bases from V and 15 bases from J, with 22 bases between. CDR1 and CDR2 (germline): SGHDT, YYEEEE. The CDR3 extends over 14 amino acids. The CDR3: CASSPGGRGGRLFF. The CDR3 DNA reads TGTGCCAGCAGCCCCGGGGGCCGGGGAGGGCGTTTGTTTTTT.

CDR3 protein: CASSLGGSGYNEQFF. In DNA form, the CDR3 reads TGCGCCAGCAGCTTGGGCGGGAGTGGGTACAATGAGCAGTTCTTC. The V call is TRBV5-1, the J call TRBJ2-1; 7 bases agree with TRBD2. Germline CDR1 is SGHRS and CDR2 is YFSETQ. The CDR3 sequence is 15 residues long. V gave up 0 bases and J gave up 4 bases; unmatched junction bases: 4.

This chain connects TRBV9 to TRBJ2-7; D remains unclear. Between the trimmed V and J ends, which lost 4 bases and 2 bases, there was a span of 7 bases. This CDR3 contains 12 residues. In germline, CDR1 is SGDLS, CDR2 YYNGEE. CDR3 in amino acids: CASSRVTYEQYF. The CDR3 region has the DNA TGTGCCAGCAGCCGGGTCACCTACGAGCAGTACTTC.

The V call is TRBV7-2, the J call TRBJ1-1; D perhaps matches TRBD1 (6 bases). Trimming took 4 bases from V and 0 from J, leaving 12 bases between them. The CDR3 covers 15 residues. The germline V gene encodes CDR1 SGHTA and CDR2 FQGNSA. The chain's CDR3 is CASSWGPGLNTEAFF. CDR3 DNA: TGTGCCAGCAGCTGGGGGCCCGGTTTGAACACTGAAGCTTTCTTT.

V is TRBV18 and J is TRBJ1-4, with D possibly being TRBD1 (6 bases). The V gene lost 2 bases and the J gene lost 2 bases, with 9 bases spanning the gap. Germline lookup yields CDR1 KGHSH and CDR2 LQKENI. The CDR3 loop spans 15 amino acids. CDR3 protein: CASSPSQGTNEKLFF. DNA for the CDR3: TGTGCCAGCTCACCATCGCAGGGGACTAATGAAAAACTGTTTTTT. Full variable domain (outside the CDR3, taken from reference TRBV18 and TRBJ1-4): NAGVMQNPRHLVRRRGQEARLRCSPMKGHSHVYWYRQLPEEGLKFMVYLQKENIIDESGMPKERFSAEFPKEGPSILRIQQVVRGDSAAYFCASSPSQGTNEKLFFGSGTQLSVL.

The chain combines TRBV28 with TRBJ1-3, with TRBD1 matching 8 bases. The CDR3 is 16 amino acids. The germline gives CDR1 MDHEN, CDR2 SYDVKM. With V trimmed by 3 bases and J by 4 bases, 8 bases remained unmatched. CDR3 bases: TGTGCCAGCAGTTTCCCCTGGACAGGGATCGGAAACACCATATATTTT. It is translated as CASSFPWTGIGNTIYF.

The rearrangement joins TRBV5-1 to TRBJ1-2; D is possibly TRBD1 (5 bases). Trimming cost V 0 bases and J 2 bases, with 11 bases left between them. CDR1 SGHRS and CDR2 YFSETQ come from the germline V gene. This CDR3 is built from 15 residues. CDR3 protein: CASSLEWGQNYGYTF. The CDR3 nucleotides are TGCGCCAGCAGCTTGGAATGGGGCCAGAACTATGGCTACACCTTC.

The rearrangement joins TRBV4-1 to TRBJ2-1; 8 bases line up with TRBD2. V lost 1 base and J lost 7; bases outside the gene matches: 12. This CDR3 contains 17 residues. Germline CDR1 and CDR2: MGHRA and YSYEKL. The CDR3 loop is CASSQGAAGVAYNEQFF. The CDR3 bases are TGCGCCAGCAGCCAAGGGGCAGCGGGAGTTGCATATAATGAGCAGTTCTTC.

With respect to this clone: The junction differs from germline at one of its ends, possibly a read error. The chain carries TRBV27 and TRBJ2-7; 10 bases are a match to TRBD2. This CDR3 has 17 residues. Germline V gene sequence: CDR1 MNHEY, CDR2 SMNVEV (reference sequence). The DNA for the CDR3 is TGTGCCAGCAGCTTATTGGGGGCTAGCGGGAGTTCGCACGAGCAGTACTTC. As protein: CASSLLGASGSSHEQYF.

As regards this clone: This same CDR3 is encoded by further DNA sequences in the sample. The chain carries TRBV6-4 and TRBJ2-3; the D gene is possibly TRBD2 (5 bases). CDR1 MRHNA and CDR2 SNTAGT come from the germline V gene. This CDR3 contains 14 residues. Trimming cost V 3 bases and J 1 base, with 8 bases left between them. The CDR3 DNA reads as TGTGCCAGCAGTGAGGCGGGCGGCACAGATACGCAGTATTTT. This translates into CASSEAGGTDTQYF.

There are a few counts of this clone. The chain employs TRBV10-3 and TRBJ2-2; the match to TRBD2 covers 12 bases. Germline CDR1 ENHRY, CDR2 SYGVKD. The CDR3 is made up of 15 amino acids. V lost 6 bases to trimming and J lost 5 bases; unmatched junction nucleotides: 4. The CDR3 DNA reads TGTGCCATCAGGCCCGGGACTAGCGGGACCGGGGAGCTGTTTTTT. Its translation is CAIRPGTSGTGELFF.

The V and J genes are TRBV18 and TRBJ2-5; maybe TRBD1 (6 bases). The germline CDR1 and CDR2 sequences are KGHSH and LQKENI. V gave up 6 bases and J gave up 10 bases, with 12 bases separating them. The CDR3 runs to 11 residues. CDR3 residues: CASSLEGVQYF. CDR3 in DNA: TGTGCCAGCTCCCTCGAGGGGGTCCAGTACTTC. Drawing the rest from reference TRBV18 and TRBJ2-5, the complete variable domain is NAGVMQNPRHLVRRRGQEARLRCSPMKGHSHVYWYRQLPEEGLKFMVYLQKENIIDESGMPKERFSAEFPKEGPSILRIQQVVRGDSAAYFCASSLEGVQYFGPGTRLLVL.

The rearrangement uses TRBV6-5 and TRBJ1-2, with 8 bases fitting TRBD1. Germline values: CDR1 MNHEY, CDR2 SVGAGI. Trimming took 2 bases from V and 7 from J; bases not matched to a gene: 6. The CDR3 has 14 residues. CDR3 protein: CASSYRGQGLGYTF. As DNA, the CDR3 is TGTGCCAGCAGTTACCGCGGACAGGGACTTGGCTACACCTTC.

The CDR3 DNA follows: TGTGCCAGCAGTTCCTCTAGTATTGAGCAGTTCTTC. It is translated as CASSSSSIEQFF. V and J are TRBV27 and TRBJ2-1; D remains ambiguous. The V gene lost 4 bases and the J gene lost 9 bases, with 10 bases spanning the gap. The length of the CDR3 is 12 residues. CDR1 and CDR2 from the germline V gene are MNHEY and SMNVEV (reference sequence).

The V gene is TRBV27, the J gene TRBJ2-7; 11 bases align to TRBD1. The V gene's germline CDR1 is MNHEY and CDR2 SMNVEV (reference sequence). The CDR3 is 16 amino acids. V lost 6 bases, J lost 3 bases, and 10 bases stayed unmatched. The CDR3 is CASSRTGGARLYEQYF. The CDR3, as DNA: TGTGCCAGCAGCCGGACAGGGGGCGCCCGTCTCTACGAGCAGTACTTC.

The rearrangement joins TRBV27 to TRBJ2-1, with D maybe TRBD2 (5 bases). CDR3 length: 13 amino acids. The V gene's germline CDR1 is MNHEY and CDR2 SMNVEV (reference sequence). Trimming pared 3 bases from V and 10 bases from J, leaving 13 bases between. Written as DNA, the CDR3 is TGTGCCAGCAGTTTTTCCGGGGTAAGAGAGCAGTTCTTC. This translates into CASSFSGVREQFF.